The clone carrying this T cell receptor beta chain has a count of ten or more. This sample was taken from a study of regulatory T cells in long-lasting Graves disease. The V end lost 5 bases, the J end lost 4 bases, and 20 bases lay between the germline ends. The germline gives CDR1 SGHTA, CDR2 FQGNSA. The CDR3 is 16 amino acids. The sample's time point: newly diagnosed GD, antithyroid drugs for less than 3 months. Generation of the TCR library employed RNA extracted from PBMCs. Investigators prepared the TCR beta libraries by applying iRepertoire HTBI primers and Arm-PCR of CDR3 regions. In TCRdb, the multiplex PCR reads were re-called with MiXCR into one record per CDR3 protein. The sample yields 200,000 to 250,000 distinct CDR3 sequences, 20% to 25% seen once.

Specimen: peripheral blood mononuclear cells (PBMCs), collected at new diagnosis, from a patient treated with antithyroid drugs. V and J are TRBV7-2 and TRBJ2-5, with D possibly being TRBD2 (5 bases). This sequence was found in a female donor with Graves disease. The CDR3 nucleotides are TGTGCCAGCAGCCCTAGACCTGACGGACTCTTAGAGACCCAGTACTTC. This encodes CASSPRPDGLLETQYF.